This T cell receptor (beta chain) was observed in a study of blood T cell repertoires in COVID-19. Study-level information: PBMCs, B-cell-depleted T cells, or T cells were the source of the cDNA or gDNA that made up the material.

In the original workflow: Reference gene primer amplification in the assay estimated nucleated cell counts. TCRdb's table, derived via immunoSEQ multiplex PCR, lists solely in-frame clones and lacks some. The V and J calls and clone size come from that table; D and trimming were worked out from the DNA. The sample includes 55,000 to 70,000 clones, approximately 82% of them seen just once. As concerns this clone: Other nucleotide sequences from this sample produce the same CDR3.

This TCR came from a woman older than 75 with acute or convalescent COVID-19. The specimen was peripheral blood.

The CDR3 nucleotides read TGTGCCAGTAGTACCGACAGGGTCAACACTGAAGCTTTCTTT. Translation gives CASSTDRVNTEAFF. The rearrangement uses TRBV19 and TRBJ1-1; 7 bases align to TRBD1. With 4 bases clipped from V and 2 bases from J, the junction kept 4 bases outside the gene matches. This CDR3 spans 14 amino acids. Germline loops: CDR1 LNHDA, CDR2 SQIVND (reference sequence).